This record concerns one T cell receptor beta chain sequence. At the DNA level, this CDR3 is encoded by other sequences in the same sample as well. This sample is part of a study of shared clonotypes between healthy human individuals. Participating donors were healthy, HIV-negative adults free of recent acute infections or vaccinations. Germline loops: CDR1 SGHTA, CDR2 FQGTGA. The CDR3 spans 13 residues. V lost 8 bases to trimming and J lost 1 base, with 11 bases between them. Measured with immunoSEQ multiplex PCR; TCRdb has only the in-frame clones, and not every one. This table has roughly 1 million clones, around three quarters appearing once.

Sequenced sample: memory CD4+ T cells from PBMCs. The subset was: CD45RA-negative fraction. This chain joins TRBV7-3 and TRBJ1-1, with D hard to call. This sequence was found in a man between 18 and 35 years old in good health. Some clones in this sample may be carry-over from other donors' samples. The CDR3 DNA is TGTGCCAGCTCTCTCTCCTGGAACACTGAAGCTTTCTTT. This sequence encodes CASSLSWNTEAFF.